This T cell receptor beta chain was found in a study of cytomegalovirus exposure and HLA in healthy donors. In the study overall: HLA-typed donors were the source of about 85 million unique TCRs held in an early data release.

CDR1 and CDR2 (germline): MDHEN, SYDVKM. The CDR3 runs to 15 residues. Trimming pared 5 bases from V and 6 bases from J, leaving 17 bases between. This clone has just a few counts. Vbeta (60) and Jbeta (13) primers were used in the PCR. Clones were sequenced by immunoSEQ multiplex PCR, and TCRdb holds only the in-frame ones, with some missing. The sample shows about 160,000 clones, roughly 72% of them seen only once. The chain joins TRBV28 to TRBJ1-5, with D perhaps matching TRBD1 (5 bases). Sample: PBMCs. This receptor was taken from a woman aged 35 to 49 in good health and CMV-seronegative. This CDR3 is CASSPLAREGQPQHF. The CDR3 region has the DNA TGTGCCAGCAGTCCCCTCGCCAGGGAAGGTCAGCCCCAGCATTTT.